This passage covers 20 T cell receptor beta chains from one sample sequenced in a study of human T cells and chemical hapten exposure (dated by TCRdb to the early 2020s). This specimen's time point label, interpreted: patch test 1, 2 weeks after DPC sensitization. Per the publication, the treatment or condition label means: therapeutic diphenylcyclopropenone sensitization with weekly scalp DPC. The method behind the library was RACE. TCRdb shows the sequencer as NextSeq 500. Using fastp at Q25 and MiXCR, TCRdb reprocessed the public reads and kept productive beta chains. CDR3 protein duplicates are merged, each entry listing the most common genes and DNA. This sample has approximately 57,000 distinct CDR3 sequences in its table, and 7% to 10% of those were observed once. About 14% of the sample comes from the top ten. The sample was whole blood, taken in connection with sensitization to the hapten diphenylcyclopropenone (DPC). These receptors all stem from a woman aged 40 to 50 with alopecia areata. Some clones in this sample may be carry-over from other donors' samples.

This clonotype was observed many times. The J gene is TRBJ2-1, the V gene TRBV29-1; D ambiguous. Germline V gives CDR1 SQVTM, CDR2 ANQGSEA. The CDR3 covers 12 residues. V was trimmed by 2 bases and J by 9 bases, leaving 11 bases between them. CDR3 in DNA: TGCAGCGTTGAAACGGTAATTGGTGAGCAGTTCTTC. Translated, it gives CSVETVIGEQFF.

This clonotype came up a few times. At one boundary the junction diverges from the germline segment, which might be a read error. The gene calls are TRBV19 and TRBJ2-5; TRBD1 matches 7 bases. Germline CDR1 LNHDA, CDR2 SQIVND (reference sequence). The CDR3 contains 13 residues. CDR3 sequence reads: CASRRDREESQYF. DNA for the CDR3: TGTGCCAGTAGACGAGACAGGGAAGAGAGCCAGTACTTC.

This clonotype was seen many times. DNA for the CDR3: TGTGCCAGCAGTGACTCGAGACGGGGGGGCCCAGATACGCAGTATTTT. Translating it yields CASSDSRRGGPDTQYF. The rearrangement links TRBV6-4 to TRBJ2-3; 8 bases are a match to TRBD2. The length of the CDR3 is 16 residues. Germline V gene sequence: CDR1 MRHNA, CDR2 SNTAGT. The V segment lost 0 bases and the J segment 4 bases; nucleotides outside the gene matches: 6.

This clonotype showed up just a few times. The rearrangement links TRBV28 to TRBJ2-3; 9 bases are shared with TRBD1. The CDR3 contains 13 residues. Germline loops: CDR1 MDHEN, CDR2 SYDVKM. Unmatched junction bases numbered 0, after V lost 8 bases and J lost 0 bases. CDR3 residues: CASGQGSTDTQYF. DNA for the CDR3: TGTGCCAGCGGACAGGGGAGCACAGATACGCAGTATTTT.

This clonotype was observed many times. The CDR3 DNA sequence: TGTGCCAGCAGCTTAGGTCCAGGGGACCGGGCGACCCAGTACTTC. Its translation is CASSLGPGDRATQYF. The chain links TRBV7-6 to TRBJ2-5, with D perhaps matching TRBD1 (6 bases). Germline V gene data show CDR1 as SGHVS and CDR2 as FNYEAQ. The CDR3 is made up of 15 amino acids. V dropped 1 base and J dropped 7 bases, with 16 bases sitting between them.

This clonotype was counted many times. The V and J genes are TRBV2 and TRBJ2-6, with TRBD2 as a possible D gene (6 bases). The length of the CDR3 is 15 residues. Germline CDR1 SNHLY, CDR2 FYNNEI. Trimming left V 6 bases short and J 2 bases short, with 11 bases between. The CDR3 sequence: CASSPRRAGANVLTF. The CDR3 region has the DNA TGTGCCAGCAGCCCCCGGAGGGCTGGGGCCAACGTCCTGACTTTC.

This clonotype was counted ten times or more. V gene TRBV18 combines with J gene TRBJ1-1; possibly TRBD1 for D (6 bases). The CDR3 is 18 residues long. Germline assignment: CDR1 KGHSH and CDR2 LQKENI. Trimming shortened V by 3 bases and J by 0 bases, and 20 bases separated the two germline ends. The CDR3 DNA follows: TGTGCCAGCTCACCCCACGGGGTAGACAGGAGCATGAACACTGAAGCTTTCTTT. Its translation: CASSPHGVDRSMNTEAFF. The full variable domain, its missing parts supplied by reference TRBV18 and TRBJ1-1, is NAGVMQNPRHLVRRRGQEARLRCSPMKGHSHVYWYRQLPEEGLKFMVYLQKENIIDESGMPKERFSAEFPKEGPSILRIQQVVRGDSAAYFCASSPHGVDRSMNTEAFFGQGTRLTVV.

The V call is TRBV5-4, the J call TRBJ2-2, with D possibly being TRBD2 (6 bases). The CDR3 covers 15 residues. CDR1 and CDR2 from the germline V gene are SGHNT and YYREEE (reference sequence). V lost 2 bases, J lost 2 bases, and 10 bases lay in between. The CDR3 nucleotides read TGTGCCAGCAGCTTCGGGGGATCCAACACCGGGGAGCTGTTTTTT. It yields the protein CASSFGGSNTGELFF.

This chain connects TRBV10-2 to TRBJ2-7; D is possibly TRBD1 (6 bases). The CDR3 covers 14 residues. V was pared by 2 bases and J by 2 bases, with 10 bases between. Germline V gives CDR1 WSHSY, CDR2 SAAADI. CDR3 region: CASSERTATYEQYF. The CDR3 nucleotides read TGCGCCAGCAGTGAGAGGACAGCGACCTACGAGCAGTACTTC.

This clonotype appeared many times. This CDR3 is CASSLRTRADTQYF. The CDR3 DNA is TGTGCCAGCAGCTTGAGGACTCGTGCAGATACGCAGTATTTT. The rearrangement joins TRBV5-4 to TRBJ2-3; D is perhaps TRBD2 (5 bases). The V end was cut by 1 base, the J end by 4 bases, with 10 bases between. Germline values: CDR1 SGHNT, CDR2 YYREEE (reference sequence). CDR3 length equals 14 residues.

As DNA, the CDR3 is TGTGCCAGCAGCGTAGGGTACAATGAGCAGTTCTTC. It specifies CASSVGYNEQFF. The V call is TRBV9, the J call TRBJ2-1; D gene ambiguous. CDR1 SGDLS and CDR2 YYNGEE come from the germline V gene. Trimming pared 0 bases from V and 4 bases from J, leaving 2 bases between. The CDR3 extends over 12 amino acids.

J is TRBJ2-5 and V is TRBV7-9; 8 bases are shared with TRBD2. Trimming removed 5 bases from V and 3 bases from J; junction bases left unmatched: 8. Germline CDR1 is SEHNR and CDR2 is FQNEAQ (reference sequence). CDR3 length equals 15 residues. The CDR3 loop reads CASSTSGTREETQYF. CDR3 DNA: TGTGCCAGCAGCACTTCCGGGACTAGAGAAGAGACCCAGTACTTC.

This clonotype appeared a few times. This chain uses TRBV11-2 with TRBJ1-1; D is possibly TRBD1 (6 bases). This CDR3 comprises 12 residues. CDR1 and CDR2 from the germline V gene are SGHAT and FQNNGV. The V end lost 3 bases, the J end lost 4 bases, and 6 bases lay between the germline ends. In DNA, the CDR3 is TGTGCCAGCAGCTTGGGGGCCACTGAAGCTTTCTTT. Amino acid sequence: CASSLGATEAFF.

This clonotype was detected only a few times. The V call is TRBV30, the J call TRBJ1-2; no definite D call. V was shortened by 7 bases and J by 4 bases, with 16 bases between the two germline ends. The germline CDR1 and CDR2 sequences are GTSNPN and SVGIG (reference sequence). The CDR3 is 13 residues long. CDR3 protein: CASSRLGFYGYTF. The CDR3 DNA reads as TGTGCCTCCTCGCGATTGGGGTTCTATGGCTACACCTTC.

The chain uses TRBV6-2 or TRBV6-3 and TRBJ2-7; TRBD1 agrees at 11 bases. Trimming took 6 bases from V and 4 from J; bases not matched to a gene: 8. Per the germline V gene, CDR1 is MNHEY and CDR2 is SVGEGT. This CDR3 comprises 15 residues. CDR3 in DNA: TGTGCCAGCAGCCCTTCCGGGACAGGGGGATACGAGCAGTACTTC. Translating it yields CASSPSGTGGYEQYF.

Only a few counts were recorded for this clonotype. V is TRBV7-9 and J is TRBJ2-5; 7 nucleotides line up with TRBD2. Unmatched junction bases numbered 11, after V lost 5 bases and J lost 5 bases. Germline CDR1 is SEHNR and CDR2 is FQNEAQ (reference sequence). The CDR3 spans 15 residues. CDR3 in DNA: TGTGCCAGCAGCCCTAGGCTCTGGGGAGGGGAGACCCAGTACTTC. Its translation: CASSPRLWGGETQYF.

This clonotype was detected many times. This chain connects TRBV4-1 to TRBJ2-2; D might be TRBD1 or TRBD2, each matching 5 bases. The length of the CDR3 is 15 residues. Between the trimmed V and J ends, which lost 4 bases and 7 bases, there was a span of 16 bases. CDR1 and CDR2 (germline): MGHRA, YSYEKL. As DNA, the CDR3 is TGCGCCAGCAGCCTTCGGGACCGCGAGGGCGGGGAGCTGTTTTTT. Amino acid sequence: CASSLRDREGGELFF.

Of note for this clonotype: A read error may explain this, as a much larger clone is one base away. The chain couples TRBV30 to TRBJ1-2, with D uncertain. The germline gives CDR1 GTSNPN, CDR2 SVGIG (reference sequence). CDR3 size: 13 residues. The V gene lost 0 bases and the J gene lost 4 bases, with 9 bases spanning the gap. The CDR3 DNA reads as TGTGCCTGGAGTGTACGGGGTCCCTATGGCTACACCTTC. This translates into CAWSVRGPYGYTF.

This clonotype has ten or more counts. The chain carries TRBV10-3 and TRBJ2-7; TRBD1 might be the D (5 bases). The length of the CDR3 is 14 residues. V lost 0 bases to trimming and J lost 6 bases, with 12 bases between them. CDR1 is ENHRY, CDR2 SYGVKD, per germline. The CDR3 sequence is CAISESSGRVEQYF. CDR3 bases: TGTGCCATCAGTGAGTCTTCAGGCAGGGTCGAGCAGTACTTC.

This clonotype was found once. This sequence joins TRBV5-1 and TRBJ2-6; D unclear. Per the germline V gene, CDR1 is SGHRS and CDR2 is YFSETQ. The CDR3 spans 18 residues. V lost 0 bases and J lost 0, with 13 bases in between. The CDR3 DNA reads as TGCGCCAGCAGCTTGGTGCAGGCACCTTTCTCTGGGGCCAACGTCCTGACTTTC. Residues: CASSLVQAPFSGANVLTF.